This is a list of T cell receptor beta chains from one sample in a study of blood T cells in healthy people across ages. TCRdb called the 5' RACE reads again in MiXCR, with one record for every CDR3 protein. The sample records 1,500,000 or so distinct CDR3 sequences, 55% to 75% being singletons. Source material: blood. The receptors originated from a man aged 18 to 30 in good health. Both conserved end residues are part of each CDR3. The D gene is left open where the match is weak.

V	D	J	CDR3
TRBV29-1	TRBD1	.	CSVELFPTLPGTGGETQYF
TRBV27	TRBD1	TRBJ1-6	CASSFQATGVRNNSPLHF
TRBV10-3	.	TRBJ2-7	CAISESVMYEQYF
TRBV11-2	.	TRBJ1-1	CASTWRGTEAFF
TRBV7-9	TRBD1	TRBJ1-5	CASSSGTGPYQPQHF
TRBV20-1	TRBD2	TRBJ2-3	CSAIHGGSTDTQYF
TRBV7-9	TRBD1	TRBJ1-5	CASSLGTGGYQPRHF
TRBV27	TRBD2	TRBJ2-3	CASRLSGGGDTQYF
TRBV11-2	TRBD2	TRBJ2-1	CASSDRRISGRVNNEQFF
TRBV5-1	TRBD2	TRBJ2-7	CASTRGRAPRWEQYF
TRBV2	TRBD1	TRBJ1-5	CASRAGQTYSNQPQHF
TRBV25-1	.	TRBJ2-7	CASTAGASGYEQYF
TRBV7-2	.	TRBJ2-3	CASSFPPGGPSTDTQYF
TRBV7-2	TRBD1	TRBJ1-1	CASSLSPGGGTEAFF
TRBV7-2	.	TRBJ1-2	CASSLCRLRLWSRTRVRYTF
TRBV9	.	.	CASSAIGTTPKETQYF
TRBV12-5	.	.	CASGLVSYEQYF
TRBV11-2	.	TRBJ2-7	CASSLGIFRAYEQYF
TRBV7-9	.	TRBJ2-7	CASSLSTADYEQYF
TRBV6-5	TRBD1	TRBJ2-5	CATQQGVETQYF
TRBV28	TRBD1	TRBJ2-7	CASSLTGGRFSYEQYF
TRBV27	.	TRBJ1-5	CASSSVDGQPQHF
TRBV2	TRBD1	TRBJ1-2	CASSAGGTGYRANYGYTF
TRBV28	TRBD2	TRBJ2-4	CASSLTGTSRLAKNIQYF
TRBV11-2	TRBD1	TRBJ2-2	CASSSRQTGDTGELFF
TRBV12-3/TRBV12-4	.	TRBJ2-7	CASSPRGRLSYEQYF
TRBV4-1	.	TRBJ1-5	CASSQGRGQSNQPQHF
TRBV12-3/TRBV12-4	TRBD1	TRBJ2-7	CASRRTGQGSYEQYF
TRBV5-6	TRBD2	TRBJ2-3	CASSLSTSGRVTDTQYF
TRBV11-2	.	TRBJ2-7	CASSLVGGKGSSYEQYF
TRBV4-3	TRBD1	TRBJ2-3	CASSQQTGTDLYTDTQYF
TRBV7-9	.	.	CASSPLTGMPNEQYF
TRBV29-1	TRBD1	TRBJ1-6	CSVGQGRNSPLHF
TRBV4-1	TRBD1	TRBJ2-7	CASSQHTGTAYEQYF
TRBV10-3	TRBD1	TRBJ1-1	CAISEGAGGNTEAFF
TRBV9	.	TRBJ2-3	CASSVERGRDTQYF
TRBV5-6	.	TRBJ2-2	CASSFATGELFF
TRBV7-9	.	TRBJ1-1	CASSFVDLSEAFF
TRBV20-1	TRBD2	TRBJ2-1	CSAPSGGPHGEQFF
TRBV4-1	TRBD1	TRBJ1-4	CASSQVTGDNEKLFF
TRBV13	TRBD2	TRBJ2-7	CASSSSAGPYERYF
TRBV28	.	TRBJ2-4	CASSPVDSLKNIQYF
TRBV12-5	.	TRBJ2-1	CASGPPLGHNEQFF
TRBV10-3	.	TRBJ1-2	CAISQGQSNYGYTF
TRBV2	.	TRBJ1-2	CASSVPRDAVAGYTF
TRBV14	.	TRBJ2-5	CASSLPGKTQYF
TRBV3-1	.	TRBJ2-1	CASSRRPPGQRSYNEQFF
TRBV29-1	TRBD1	TRBJ1-2	CSAGTGGDYGYTF
TRBV29-1	.	TRBJ1-4	CSVESGNQQGEKLFF
TRBV28	.	TRBJ2-5	CASSLGRGDFGTQYF
TRBV6-5	.	TRBJ1-1	CASSYEGVNTEAFF
TRBV20-1	.	TRBJ2-7	CSATDGTYEQYF
TRBV24-1	TRBD1	TRBJ2-2	CATSDPRQGLTGELFF
TRBV7-9	.	TRBJ1-1	CASSMDSNTEAFF
TRBV11-2	.	TRBJ2-5	CASSPMQAIDGTQYF
TRBV2	TRBD1	TRBJ1-2	CASSPRQGWGYTF
TRBV6-1	.	TRBJ2-1	CASSEAAVPYNEQFF
TRBV7-9	.	TRBJ2-7	CASTPKGNRVHEQYF
TRBV6-5	.	.	CAGRPEFQETQYF
TRBV4-1	.	TRBJ2-5	CASSHGVGTVQETQYF